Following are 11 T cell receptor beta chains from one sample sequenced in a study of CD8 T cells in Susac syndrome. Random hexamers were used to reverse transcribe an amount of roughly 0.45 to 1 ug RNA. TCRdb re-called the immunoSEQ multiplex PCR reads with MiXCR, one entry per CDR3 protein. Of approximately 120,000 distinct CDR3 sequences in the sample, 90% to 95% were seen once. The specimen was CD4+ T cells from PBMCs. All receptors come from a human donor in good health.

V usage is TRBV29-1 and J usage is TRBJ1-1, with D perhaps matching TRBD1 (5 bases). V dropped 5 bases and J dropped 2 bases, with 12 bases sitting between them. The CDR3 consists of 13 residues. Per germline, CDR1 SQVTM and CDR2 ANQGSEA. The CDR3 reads CSVYHRYNTEAFF. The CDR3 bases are TGCAGCGTTTATCACAGGTACAACACTGAAGCTTTCTTT.

The CDR3: CASSLFEVSLEQYF. For the CDR3, the DNA is TGCGCCAGCAGTCTCTTTGAGGTATCACTCGAGCAGTACTTC. The chain recombines TRBV10-2 with TRBJ2-7; no reliable D call. The CDR3 sequence is 14 residues long. V shed 5 bases and J shed 6 bases, with 17 bases lying between them. Germline CDR1 and CDR2: WSHSY and SAAADI.

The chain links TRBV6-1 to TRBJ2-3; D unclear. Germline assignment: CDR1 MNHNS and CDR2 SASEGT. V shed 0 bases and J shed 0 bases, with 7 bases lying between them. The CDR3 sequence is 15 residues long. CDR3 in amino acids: CASSEAGVSTDTQYF. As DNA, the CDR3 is TGTGCCAGCAGTGAAGCTGGGGTCAGCACAGATACGCAGTATTTT.

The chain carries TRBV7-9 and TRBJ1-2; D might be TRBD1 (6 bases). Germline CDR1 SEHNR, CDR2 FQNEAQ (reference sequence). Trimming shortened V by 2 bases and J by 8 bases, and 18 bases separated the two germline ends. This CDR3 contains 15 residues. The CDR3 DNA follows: TGTGCCAGCAGCTTACTAAATCAACAGGGAGGCGGCTACACCTTC. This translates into CASSLLNQQGGGYTF.

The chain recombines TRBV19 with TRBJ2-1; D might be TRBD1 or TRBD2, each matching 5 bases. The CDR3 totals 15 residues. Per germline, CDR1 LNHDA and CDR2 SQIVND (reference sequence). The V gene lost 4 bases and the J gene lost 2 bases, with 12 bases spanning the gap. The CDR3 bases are TGTGCCAGTAGTACCGGACTGGACACCTACAATGAGCAGTTCTTC. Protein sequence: CASSTGLDTYNEQFF.

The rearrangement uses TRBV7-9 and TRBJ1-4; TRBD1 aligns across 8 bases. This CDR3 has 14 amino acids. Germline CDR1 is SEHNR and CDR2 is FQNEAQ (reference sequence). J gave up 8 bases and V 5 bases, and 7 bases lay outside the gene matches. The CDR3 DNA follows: TGTGCCAGCAGCCTCTCAGGGGGCCTGGAAAAACTGTTTTTT. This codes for CASSLSGGLEKLFF.

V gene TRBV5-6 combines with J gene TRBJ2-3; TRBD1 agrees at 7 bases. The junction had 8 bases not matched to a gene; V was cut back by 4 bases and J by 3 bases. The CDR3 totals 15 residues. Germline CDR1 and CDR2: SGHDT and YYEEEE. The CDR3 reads CASSPQGFWTDTQYF. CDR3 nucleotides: TGTGCCAGCAGCCCACAGGGGTTTTGGACAGATACGCAGTATTTT.

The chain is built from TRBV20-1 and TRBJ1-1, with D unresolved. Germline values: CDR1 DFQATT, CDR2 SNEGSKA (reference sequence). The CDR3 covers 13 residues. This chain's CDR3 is CRGRSGMNTEAFF. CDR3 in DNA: TGCAGGGGCCGTTCGGGGATGAACACTGAAGCTTTCTTT.

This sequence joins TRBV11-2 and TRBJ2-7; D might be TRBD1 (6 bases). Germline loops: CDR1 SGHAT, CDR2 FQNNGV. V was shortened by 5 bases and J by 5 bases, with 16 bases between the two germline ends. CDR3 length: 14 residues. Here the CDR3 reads CASSISTGYDEQYF. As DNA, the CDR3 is TGTGCCAGCAGCATCTCCACAGGGTACGACGAGCAGTACTTC.

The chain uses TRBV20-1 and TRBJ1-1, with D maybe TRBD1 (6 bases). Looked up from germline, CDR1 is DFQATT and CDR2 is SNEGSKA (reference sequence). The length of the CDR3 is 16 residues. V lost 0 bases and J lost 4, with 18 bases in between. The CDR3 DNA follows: TGCAGTGCTAGAGATCCCTTTACAGGGAAGGGCACTGAAGCTTTCTTT. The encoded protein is CSARDPFTGKGTEAFF.

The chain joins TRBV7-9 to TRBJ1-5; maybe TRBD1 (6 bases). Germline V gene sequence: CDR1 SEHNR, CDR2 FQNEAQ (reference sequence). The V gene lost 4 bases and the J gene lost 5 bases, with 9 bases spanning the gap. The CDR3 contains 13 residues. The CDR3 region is CASSSGEHQPQHF. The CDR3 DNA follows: TGTGCCAGCAGCTCAGGGGAGCATCAGCCCCAGCATTTT.